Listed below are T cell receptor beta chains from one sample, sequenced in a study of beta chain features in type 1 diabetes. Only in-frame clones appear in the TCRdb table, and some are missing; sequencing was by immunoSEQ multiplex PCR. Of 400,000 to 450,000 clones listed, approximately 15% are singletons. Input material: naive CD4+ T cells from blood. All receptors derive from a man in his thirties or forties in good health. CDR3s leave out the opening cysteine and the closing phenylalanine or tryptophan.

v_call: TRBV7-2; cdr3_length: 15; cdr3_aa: ASSLVGGRGATGELF
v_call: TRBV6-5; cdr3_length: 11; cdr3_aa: ASSPTTLNVLT
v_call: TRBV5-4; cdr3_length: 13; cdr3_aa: ASSLQRPNQETQY
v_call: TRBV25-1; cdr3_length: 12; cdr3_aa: ASSESRRNQPQH
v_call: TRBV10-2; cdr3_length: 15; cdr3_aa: ASSEIPSSGGLYEQY
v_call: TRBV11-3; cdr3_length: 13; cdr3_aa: ASSLAPSGSGEQF
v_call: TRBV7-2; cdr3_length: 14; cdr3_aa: ASSRQSGGAQETQY
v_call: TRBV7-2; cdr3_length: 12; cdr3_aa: ASRGRAPSYEQY
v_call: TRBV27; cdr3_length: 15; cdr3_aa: ASSTRQGNSGANVLT
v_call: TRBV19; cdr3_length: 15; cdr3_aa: ASSPRPGYATNEKLF
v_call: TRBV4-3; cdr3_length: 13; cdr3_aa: ASSHAGARSEKLF
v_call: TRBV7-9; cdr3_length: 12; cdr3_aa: ASSLGQGNEKLF
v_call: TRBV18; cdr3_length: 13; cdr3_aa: ASSPMTSQKETQY
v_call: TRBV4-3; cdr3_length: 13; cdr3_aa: ASSQDPGGNTEAF
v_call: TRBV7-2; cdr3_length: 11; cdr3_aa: ASSLVSTVAQY
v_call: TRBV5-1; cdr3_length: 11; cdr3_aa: ASSRDGNTEAF
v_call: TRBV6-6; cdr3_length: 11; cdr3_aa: ASSQSQGFGYT
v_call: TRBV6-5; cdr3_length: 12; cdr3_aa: ASSVGIFGSPLH
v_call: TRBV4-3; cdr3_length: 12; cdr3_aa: ASSQMPETGELF
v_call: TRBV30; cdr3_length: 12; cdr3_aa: AWSVRGAKNIQY
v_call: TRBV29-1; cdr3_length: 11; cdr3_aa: SASVAERSEQF
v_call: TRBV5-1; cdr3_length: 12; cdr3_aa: ASMRGLVPETQY
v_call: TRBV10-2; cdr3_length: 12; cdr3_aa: ASTLTGWGETQY
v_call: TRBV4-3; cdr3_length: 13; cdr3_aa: ASSVTGLDNSPLH
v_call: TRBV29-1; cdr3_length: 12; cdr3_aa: SGTDRARTGELF
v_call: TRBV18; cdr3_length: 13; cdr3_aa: ASSSRGTRNNEQF
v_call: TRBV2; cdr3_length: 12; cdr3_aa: ASSLRDYTDTQY
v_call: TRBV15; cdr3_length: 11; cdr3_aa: ATSRVANTEAF
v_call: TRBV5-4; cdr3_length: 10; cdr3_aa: ASSRGWETQY
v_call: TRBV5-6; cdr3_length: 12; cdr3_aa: ASSLDSQVETQY
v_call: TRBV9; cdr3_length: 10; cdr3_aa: ASSVDTGIQY
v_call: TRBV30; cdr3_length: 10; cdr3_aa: ACDRGDQPQH
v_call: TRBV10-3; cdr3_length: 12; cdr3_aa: AISESPPGGELF
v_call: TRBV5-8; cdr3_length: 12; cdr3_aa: ASSLAPSAETQY
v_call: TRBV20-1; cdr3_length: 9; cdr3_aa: SAGTSYEQY
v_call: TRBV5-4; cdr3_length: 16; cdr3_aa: ASSLPTSGRGSQETQY
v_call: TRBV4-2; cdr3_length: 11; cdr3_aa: ASSQSVQETQY
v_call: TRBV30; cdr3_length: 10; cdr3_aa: AWSLPLYGYT